Shown below are 15 T cell receptor beta chains from a single sample sequenced in a study of tumor-infiltrating lymphocytes in oesophageal squamous cell carcinoma. TCRdb called the PCR reads again in MiXCR, with one record for every CDR3 protein. The table has 15,000 to 25,000 distinct CDR3 sequences, 39% seen once. The specimen sequenced was esophageal tumor tissue. These receptors were obtained from a male donor with esophageal squamous cell carcinoma.

This clonotype was observed many times. Being one base from a much bigger clone, this may be a read error. The chain carries TRBV6-1 and TRBJ2-3; a weak D match, TRBD2 (5 bases). Germline V gene lookup returns CDR1 MNHNS and CDR2 SASEGT. CDR3 size: 14 residues. V dropped 3 bases and J dropped 14 bases, with 21 bases sitting between them. The CDR3 protein is CASSEPYKAGELYF. The DNA of the CDR3 is TGTGCCAGCAGTGAGCCCTACAAGGCCGGGGAGCTGTATTTT.

This clonotype was picked up many times. The chain uses TRBV7-9 and TRBJ2-7, with D perhaps matching TRBD1 or TRBD2 (6 bases each). The V gene lost 1 base and the J gene lost 6 bases, with 13 bases spanning the gap. The CDR3 is 14 residues long. Germline V gene lookup returns CDR1 SEHNR and CDR2 FQNEAQ (reference sequence). The CDR3 DNA reads TGTGCCAGCAGCTTAGAGGGGGGAGGTGGCGAGCAGTACTTC. Amino acids: CASSLEGGGGEQYF.

This clonotype was counted many times. One end of the junction fails to match germline, which may point to a read error. The chain couples TRBV7-2 to TRBJ1-6; no clear D gene. Germline V gene sequence: CDR1 SGHTA, CDR2 FQGNSA. The CDR3 has 10 amino acids. CDR3 protein: CASSLLSVGF. The CDR3 DNA reads as TGTGCCAGCAGCTTACTGTCGGTTGGCTTT.

Only a few counts were recorded for this clonotype. The chain recombines TRBV18 with TRBJ2-1; D might be TRBD1 or TRBD2, each matching 5 bases. V dropped 3 bases and J dropped 6 bases, with 15 bases sitting between them. The CDR3 is 15 residues long. Germline CDR1 is KGHSH and CDR2 is LQKENI. This CDR3 reads CASSPYIARGNEQFF. CDR3 DNA: TGTGCCAGCTCACCCTATATCGCGAGGGGCAATGAGCAGTTCTTC.

This chain uses TRBV7-4 with TRBJ2-4; possibly TRBD1 for D (5 bases). The DNA end lines up better with TRBJ2-7; the J call may be wrong. The CDR3 length is 15 residues. The germline V gene has CDR1 SGHVT and CDR2 SQSDAQ. The CDR3 sequence: CASSPQGRRPYEQYF. The CDR3 coding sequence is TGTGCCAGCAGTCCGCAGGGCCGTCGTCCCTACGAGCAGTACTTC.

Judged by abundance, this clonotype is medium-sized. The chain joins TRBV24-1 to TRBJ1-2; D is undetermined. CDR1 KGHDR and CDR2 SFDVKD come from the germline V gene. The CDR3 is 14 residues long. Trimming shortened V by 5 bases and J by 1 base, and 10 bases separated the two germline ends. The CDR3 reads CATSGPAGNYGYTF. The CDR3, as DNA: TGTGCCACCAGTGGCCCTGCTGGTAACTATGGCTACACCTTC.

This chain joins TRBV7-3 and TRBJ1-4; tentative D call: TRBD1 (5 bases). The germline V and J ends were trimmed by 1 base and 13 bases, with 16 bases remaining between them. This CDR3 is 14 amino acids long. Germline CDR1 and CDR2: SGHTA and FQGTGA. The CDR3 bases are TGTGCCAGCAGCTTAAATGACAAGGGGCGAACACTGTTTTTT. Residues: CASSLNDKGRTLFF.

The chain couples TRBV6-6 to TRBJ1-3; D is uncertain. The germline V gene has CDR1 MNHNY and CDR2 SVGAGI (reference sequence). V was cut by 6 bases and J by 1 base, with 4 bases left in between. CDR3 size: 12 residues. CDR3 in amino acids: CASRTSGNTIYF. In nucleotides, the CDR3 is TGTGCCAGCAGAACTTCTGGAAACACCATATATTTT.

The V call is TRBV2, the J call TRBJ2-1; the D gene is possibly TRBD1 (5 bases). The J call may be mistaken, given a closer DNA end match to TRBJ2-7. From germline, CDR1 is SNHLY and CDR2 FYNNEI. The CDR3 has 13 amino acids. The CDR3 region has the DNA TGTGCCAGCAGAAGCAGGGTAATAAACGAGCAGTACTTC. It yields the protein CASRSRVINEQYF.

The chain combines TRBV5-1 with TRBJ2-5; D could derive from TRBD1 or TRBD2 (5 bases each). Gene TRBJ2-7 matches the end of the DNA better, so the J call may be wrong. CDR1 and CDR2 from the germline V gene are SGHRS and YFSETQ. CDR3 length equals 14 residues. The CDR3 DNA follows: TGCGCCAGCAGCTTTGGGACGGATACCTACGAGCAGTACTTC. Encoded protein: CASSFGTDTYEQYF.

Worth noting for this clonotype: Since the CDR3 does not end with the conserved phenylalanine or tryptophan, this likely comes from a read error. The limits of the CDR3 on the DNA are not certain, so only TCRdb's listed CDR3 is given. The chain has TRBV11-2 and TRBJ2-7; the table calls TRBD1, which could not be checked here. The germline V gene encodes CDR1 SGHAT and CDR2 FQNNGV. The CDR3 adds up to 20 amino acids, both ends counted. CDR3 protein: CASSAVAGTGINYNEQFFGS.

The V call is TRBV7-2, the J call TRBJ1-2, with D perhaps matching TRBD1 (5 bases). V was cut by 0 bases and J by 2 bases, with 13 bases left in between. CDR3 length: 16 residues. Germline loops: CDR1 SGHTA, CDR2 FQGNSA. The CDR3 region is CASSLAMAGTNYGYTF. In DNA form, the CDR3 reads TGTGCCAGCAGCTTAGCGATGGCAGGGACGAACTATGGCTACACCTTC. The whole variable domain, filled in from reference TRBV7-2 and TRBJ1-2, reads GAGVSQSPSNKVTEKGKDVELRCDPISGHTALYWYRQSLGQGLEFLIYFQGNSAPDKSGLPSDRFSAERTGGSVSTLTIQRTQQEDSAVYLCASSLAMAGTNYGYTFGSGTRLTVV.

In DNA, the CDR3 is TGTGCCAGCAAAAATCGGGGGCGAACCTACGAGCAGTACTTC. Residues: CASKNRGRTYEQYF. The genes are TRBV27 and TRBJ2-5, with D perhaps given as TRBD1 or TRBD2 (6 bases each). The J call is uncertain, as TRBJ2-7 better fits the DNA end. Germline V gene sequence: CDR1 MNHEY, CDR2 SMNVEV (reference sequence). The CDR3 spans 14 residues.

This clonotype is classed as medium-sized (0.01 to 0.1%). The chain has TRBV12-3 or TRBV12-4 and TRBJ1-1, with no clear D. This CDR3 has 12 residues. The V end lost 2 bases, the J end lost 11 bases, and 12 bases lay between the germline ends. The CDR3 nucleotides read TGTGCCAGCAGTTTACAGGCCTGGGAGGCTTTCTTT. This gives the protein CASSLQAWEAFF.

There are a few counts of this clonotype. This chain connects TRBV10-2 to TRBJ2-5, with TRBD1 as a possible D gene (6 bases). The CDR3 has 15 residues. V was cut by 0 bases and J by 4 bases, with 12 bases left in between. Germline V gene data show CDR1 as WSHSY and CDR2 as SAAADI. The CDR3 spells CASSESTRGRETQYF. The CDR3 bases are TGCGCCAGCAGTGAGTCGACCAGGGGTAGAGAGACCCAGTACTTC.